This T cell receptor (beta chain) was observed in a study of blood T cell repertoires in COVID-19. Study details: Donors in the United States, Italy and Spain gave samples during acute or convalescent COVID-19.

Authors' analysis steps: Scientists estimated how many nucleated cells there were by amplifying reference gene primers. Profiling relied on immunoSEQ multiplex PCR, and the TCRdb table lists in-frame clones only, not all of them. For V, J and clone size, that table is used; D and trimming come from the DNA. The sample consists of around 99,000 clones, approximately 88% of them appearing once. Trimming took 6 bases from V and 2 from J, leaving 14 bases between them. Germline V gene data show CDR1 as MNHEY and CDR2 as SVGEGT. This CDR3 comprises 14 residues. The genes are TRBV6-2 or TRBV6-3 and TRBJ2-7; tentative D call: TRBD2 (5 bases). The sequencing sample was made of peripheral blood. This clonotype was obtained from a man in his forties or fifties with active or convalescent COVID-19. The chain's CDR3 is CASSHLGVPYEQYF. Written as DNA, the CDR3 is TGTGCCAGCAGCCACTTGGGAGTTCCCTACGAGCAGTACTTC.